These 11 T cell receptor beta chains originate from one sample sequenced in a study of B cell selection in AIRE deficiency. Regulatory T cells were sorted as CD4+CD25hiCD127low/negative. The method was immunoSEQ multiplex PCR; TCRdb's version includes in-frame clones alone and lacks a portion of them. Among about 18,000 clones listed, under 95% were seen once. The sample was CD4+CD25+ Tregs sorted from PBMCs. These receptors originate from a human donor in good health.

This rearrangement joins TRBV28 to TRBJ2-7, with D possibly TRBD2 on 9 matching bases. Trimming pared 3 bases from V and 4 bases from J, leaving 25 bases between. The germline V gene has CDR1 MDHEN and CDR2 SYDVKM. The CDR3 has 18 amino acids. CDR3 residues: CASSLDRDRVAGVYEQYF. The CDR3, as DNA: TGTGCCAGCAGTTTGGACAGGGATAGGGTAGCGGGAGTGTACGAGCAGTACTTC.

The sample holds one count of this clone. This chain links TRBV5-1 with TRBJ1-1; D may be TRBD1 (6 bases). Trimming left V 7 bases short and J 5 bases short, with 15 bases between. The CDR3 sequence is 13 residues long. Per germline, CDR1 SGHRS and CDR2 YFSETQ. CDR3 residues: CASQQGLGTEAFF. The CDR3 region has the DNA TGCGCCAGCCAACAGGGCCTGGGTACTGAAGCTTTCTTT.

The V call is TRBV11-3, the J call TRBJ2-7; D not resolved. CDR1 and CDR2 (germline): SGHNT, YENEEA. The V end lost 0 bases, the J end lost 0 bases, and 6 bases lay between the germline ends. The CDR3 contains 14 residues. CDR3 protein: CASSLDPSSYEQYF. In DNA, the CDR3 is TGTGCCAGCAGCTTAGACCCGAGCTCCTACGAGCAGTACTTC.

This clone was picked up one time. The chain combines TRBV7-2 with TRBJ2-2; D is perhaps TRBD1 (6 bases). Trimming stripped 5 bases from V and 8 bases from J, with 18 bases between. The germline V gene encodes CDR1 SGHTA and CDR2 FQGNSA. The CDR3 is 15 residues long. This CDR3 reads CASSPPRGGRGELFF. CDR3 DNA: TGTGCCAGCAGCCCCCCCAGGGGCGGGCGGGGGGAGCTGTTTTTT.

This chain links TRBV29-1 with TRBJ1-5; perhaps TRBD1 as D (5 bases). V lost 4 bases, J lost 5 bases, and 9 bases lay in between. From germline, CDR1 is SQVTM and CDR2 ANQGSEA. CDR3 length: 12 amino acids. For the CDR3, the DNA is TGCAGCGTTGGGGACGGTGATCAGCCCCAGCATTTT. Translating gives CSVGDGDQPQHF. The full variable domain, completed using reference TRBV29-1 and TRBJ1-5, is SAVISQKPSRDICQRGTSLTIQCQVDSQVTMMFWYRQQPGQSLTLIATANQGSEATYESGFVIDKFPISRPNLTFSTLTVSNMSPEDSSIYLCSVGDGDQPQHFGDGTRLSIL.

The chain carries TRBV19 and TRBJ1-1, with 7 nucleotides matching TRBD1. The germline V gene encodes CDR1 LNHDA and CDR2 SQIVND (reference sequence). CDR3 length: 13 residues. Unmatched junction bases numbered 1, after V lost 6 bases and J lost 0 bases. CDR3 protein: CASSDRVNTEAFF. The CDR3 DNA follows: TGTGCCAGTAGCGACAGGGTGAACACTGAAGCTTTCTTT. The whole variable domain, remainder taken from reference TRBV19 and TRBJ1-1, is DGGITQSPKYLFRKEGQNVTLSCEQNLNHDAMYWYRQDPGQGLRLIYYSQIVNDFQKGDIAEGYSVSREKKESFPLTVTSAQKNPTAFYLCASSDRVNTEAFFGQGTRLTVV.

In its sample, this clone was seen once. The CDR3 spells CASSMSSTYNEQFF. The CDR3 DNA reads TGTGCCAGCAGTATGAGTTCCACCTACAATGAGCAGTTCTTC. This chain connects TRBV27 to TRBJ2-1; D gene ambiguous. There are 14 residues in the CDR3. From germline, CDR1 is MNHEY and CDR2 SMNVEV (reference sequence). V lost 5 bases, J lost 2 bases, and 10 bases lay in between.

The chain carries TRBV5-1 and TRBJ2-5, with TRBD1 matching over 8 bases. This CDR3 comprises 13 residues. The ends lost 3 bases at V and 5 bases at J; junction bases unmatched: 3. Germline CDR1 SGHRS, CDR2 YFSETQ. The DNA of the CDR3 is TGCGCCAGCAGCTGGGGACAGGCTGAGACCCAGTACTTC. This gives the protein CASSWGQAETQYF.

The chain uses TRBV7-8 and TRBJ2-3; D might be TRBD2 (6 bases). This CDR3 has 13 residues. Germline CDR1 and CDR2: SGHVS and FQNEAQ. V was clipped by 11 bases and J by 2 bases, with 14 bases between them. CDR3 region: CAGAGGNTDTQYF. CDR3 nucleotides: TGTGCCGGAGCGGGCGGAAACACAGATACGCAGTATTTT. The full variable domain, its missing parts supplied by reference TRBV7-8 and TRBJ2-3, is GAGVSQSPRYKVAKRGQDVALRCDPISGHVSLFWYQQALGQGPEFLTYFQNEAQLDKSGLPSDRFFAERPEGSVSTLKIQRTQQEDSAVYLCAGAGGNTDTQYFGPGTRLTVL.

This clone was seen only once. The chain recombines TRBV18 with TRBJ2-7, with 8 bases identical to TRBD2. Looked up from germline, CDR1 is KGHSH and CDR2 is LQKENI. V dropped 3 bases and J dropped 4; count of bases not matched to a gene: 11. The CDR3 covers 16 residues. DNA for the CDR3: TGTGCCAGCTCACCCTTAGGCAGCGGGAGAGAATACGAGCAGTACTTC. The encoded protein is CASSPLGSGREYEQYF.

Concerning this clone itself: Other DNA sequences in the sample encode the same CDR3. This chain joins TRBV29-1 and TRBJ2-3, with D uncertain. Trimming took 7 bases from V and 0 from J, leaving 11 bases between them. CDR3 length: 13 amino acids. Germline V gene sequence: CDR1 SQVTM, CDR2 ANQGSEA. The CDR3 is CSAREASTDTQYF. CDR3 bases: TGCAGCGCCCGAGAGGCTAGCACAGATACGCAGTATTTT.